The clone carrying this T cell receptor beta chain was observed a handful of times. The target antigen is unknown. This record belongs to a study of T-cell memory formation after mild COVID-19. TCRdb fed the 5' RACE reads into MiXCR, producing one record per CDR3 protein. The sample holds hundreds of thousands of distinct CDR3 sequences, more than 15% seen once. Study conclusions and caveats: Whereas later expanders leaned CD4+, clones contracting day 15 to 85 showed a balanced CD4/CD8 makeup. There were some responding clones in pre-infection memory, which suggested that cross-reactive memory had joined.

The specimen was PBMCs or a T cell subset sorted from them (not recorded which). The receptor was isolated from a man aged 18-30 years who had mild COVID-19 (a few samples of this study predate the infection). Cell type and time point are not known.

The CDR3 DNA reads as TGTGCCAGCAGTGAGGCGGGGAGGGAAGAGACCCAGTACTTC. It is translated as CASSEAGREETQYF. V gene TRBV25-1 combines with J gene TRBJ2-5, with 7 bases identical to TRBD2. J gave up 3 bases and V 3 bases, and 4 bases lay outside the gene matches. This CDR3 contains 14 residues. CDR1 is MGHDK and CDR2 is SYGVNS in the germline V gene. Looking up the rest from reference TRBV25-1 and TRBJ2-5 gives the full variable domain: EADIYQTPRYLVIGTGKKITLECSQTMGHDKMYWYQQDPGMELHLIHYSYGVNSTEKGDLSSESTVSRIRTEHFPLTLESARPSHTSQYLCASSEAGREETQYFGPGTRLLVL.